These 2 T cell receptor beta chains share one sample of origin, sequenced in a study of molecular identifiers for immune sequencing clone quantification. TCRdb ran MiXCR on the PCR reads and lists one entry per CDR3 protein. The data hold just under 650,000 distinct CDR3 sequences, with roughly 21% observed a single time. What was sequenced was naive CD8+ T cells from blood, with Jurkat cell RNA spiked in. Subset specified: FACS-sorted CD8+CD4-CCR7+CD45RA+ naive T cells. Receptor source: a human donor in good health. Some libraries in this study had Jurkat cell RNA spiked in.

With regard to this clonotype: This sequence may be a read error, since a much larger clone differs from it by one base. This chain links TRBV3-1 with TRBJ2-7, with D maybe TRBD2 (6 bases). This CDR3 spans 13 amino acids. Germline V gene data show CDR1 as LGHDT and CDR2 as YNNKEL (reference sequence). The CDR3 sequence is CASSQGGMGERYF. CDR3 nucleotide sequence: TGTGCCAGCAGCCAGGGGGGAATGGGCGAGCGGTACTTC.

Many counts were recorded for this clonotype. The chain links TRBV28 to TRBJ2-3; D gene ambiguous. Germline CDR1 and CDR2: MDHEN and SYDVKM. CDR3 length: 13 residues. V was clipped by 4 bases and J by 5 bases, with 10 bases between them. This CDR3 reads CASSWFSQDTQYF. CDR3 bases: TGTGCCAGCAGTTGGTTTTCGCAAGATACGCAGTATTTT.